What follows are 2 T cell receptor beta chains derived from one specimen sequenced in a study of T cells of healthy individuals. TCRdb used MiXCR to reprocess the 5' RACE reads, holding one entry per CDR3 protein. The data hold about 63,000 distinct CDR3 sequences, with 15% to 20% observed a single time. The source of these receptors is a human donor in good health.

Ten or more counts support this clonotype. J is TRBJ2-2 and V is TRBV5-1; D could derive from TRBD1 or TRBD2 (5 bases each). Trimming took 0 bases from V and 6 from J, leaving 9 bases between them. In germline, CDR1 is SGHRS, CDR2 YFSETQ. This CDR3 is 14 amino acids long. The CDR3: CASSLGRGAGELFF. CDR3 nucleotide sequence: TGCGCCAGCAGCTTGGGCCGGGGCGCCGGGGAGCTGTTTTTT.

The chain carries TRBV11-2 and TRBJ1-1, with a tentative D call TRBD1 (6 bases). The CDR3 totals 16 residues. Germline CDR1 reads SGHAT; CDR2 reads FQNNGV. V was trimmed by 6 bases and J by 1 base, leaving 18 bases between them. CDR3 sequence reads: CASSEVGVRGNTEAFF. CDR3 in DNA: TGTGCCAGCAGTGAAGTGGGCGTCAGGGGGAACACTGAAGCTTTCTTT.